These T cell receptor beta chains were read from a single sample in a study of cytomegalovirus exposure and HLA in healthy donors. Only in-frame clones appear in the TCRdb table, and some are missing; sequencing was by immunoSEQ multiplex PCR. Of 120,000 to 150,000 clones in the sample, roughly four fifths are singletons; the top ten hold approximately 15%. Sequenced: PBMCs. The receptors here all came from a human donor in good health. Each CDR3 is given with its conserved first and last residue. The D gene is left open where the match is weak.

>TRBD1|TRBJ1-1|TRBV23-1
TGCGCCAGCAGTCAATCAGGGGGCGAGGCTGAAGCTTTCTTT
CASSQSGGEAEAFF
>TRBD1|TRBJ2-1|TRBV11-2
TGTGCCAGTACACAGACAGGGGGGTCGGGCTCCTACAATGAGCAGTTCTTC
CASTQTGGSGSYNEQFF
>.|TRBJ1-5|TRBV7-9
TGTGCCAGCAGCTTCGATACCTCCGGGAATCAGCCCCAGCATTTT
CASSFDTSGNQPQHF
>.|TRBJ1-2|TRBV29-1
TGCAGCGCGCACACTAACTATGGCTACACCTTC
CSAHTNYGYTF
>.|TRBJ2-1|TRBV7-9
TGTGCCCTCGAAGGGGGGGGGCCCTACAATGAGCAGTTCTTC
CALEGGGPYNEQFF
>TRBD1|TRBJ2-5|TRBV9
TGTGCCAGCAGCGTAGCTGGGACAGGCCAAGAGACCCAGTACTTC
CASSVAGTGQETQYF
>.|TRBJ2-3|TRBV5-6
TGTGCCAGCAGCCTCCTGACAGATACGCAGTATTTT
CASSLLTDTQYF
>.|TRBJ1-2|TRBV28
TGTGGGACCCGGGGACAACCTGGCTACACCTTC
CGTRGQPGYTF
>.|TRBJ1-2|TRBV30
TGTGCCTGGTTAACAGCAGGATATGGCTACACCTTC
CAWLTAGYGYTF
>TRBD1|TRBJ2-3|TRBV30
TGTGCCTGGAGTCAAAGGGACAGGCACACAGATACGCAGTATTTT
CAWSQRDRHTDTQYF
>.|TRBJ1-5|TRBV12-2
TGTGCAAGTCGCGTTGGACAGGAGGGGCAGCCCCAGCATTTT
CASRVGQEGQPQHF